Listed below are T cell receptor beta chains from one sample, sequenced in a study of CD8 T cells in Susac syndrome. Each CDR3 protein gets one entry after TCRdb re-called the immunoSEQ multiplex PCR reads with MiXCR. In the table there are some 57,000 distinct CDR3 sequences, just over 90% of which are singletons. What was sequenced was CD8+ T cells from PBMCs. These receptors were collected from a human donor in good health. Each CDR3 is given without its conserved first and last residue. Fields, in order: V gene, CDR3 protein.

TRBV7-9	ASRPDRGQPDENTGGLF
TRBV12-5	ASGASTRGRGGLYEQY
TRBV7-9	ASSLGGGAISEAF
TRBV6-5	ASNSGTGSYNEQF
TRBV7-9	ASSLGSEGGATDTQY
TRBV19	ATAGQSYEQY
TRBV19	ASGGGGGNEQF
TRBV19	ASSSGTGISYEQY
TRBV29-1	SVDVDRLDTQY
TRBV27	ASSLQGSNQPQH
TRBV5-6	ASSLPGTKETQY
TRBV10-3	AISESIAGYTYEQY
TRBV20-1	SARGRDRITYGYT
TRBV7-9	ASSRDVGSSYEQY
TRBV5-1	ASRWGTSEETQY
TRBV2	ASSEGNRAANEKLF
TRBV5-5	ASSPDWQGTGNTIY
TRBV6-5	ASSYQGNTGELF
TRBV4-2	ASSQDQAAENTEAF
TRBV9	ASSVAPTGKETQY
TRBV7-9	ASSPRAGTYNEQF
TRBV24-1	ATSDLRRLDEQF
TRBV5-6	ASSWGVGTYEQY
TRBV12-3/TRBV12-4	ASRGRAQEGYT
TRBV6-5	ASSSTGSETQY
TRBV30	AWRDEYEAF
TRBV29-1	SVQGRQETQY
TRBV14	ASSQHVGINTEAF
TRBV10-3	AISDPGQSTEQY
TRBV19	ASSIVVGQGIYEQY
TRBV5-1	ASSGGLALYNEQF
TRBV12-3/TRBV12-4	ASSLSPGVGGYT
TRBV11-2	ASSQTQGPGEKLF
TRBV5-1	ASSSIDSSYEQY
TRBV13	ASSRPGHSLSDTQY
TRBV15	ATSRDSGSGIHEQY
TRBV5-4	ASSLAEGKETQY
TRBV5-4	ASSLDRSLYGYT
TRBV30	AWIVSYNEQF
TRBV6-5	ASSYSTASYTGDEGYT
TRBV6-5	ASGLAIYNEQF